This T cell receptor (beta chain) appears in the sequencing data of a study of T cell changes during pregnancy in multiple sclerosis. Germline V gene data show CDR1 as MNHNY and CDR2 as SVGAGI (reference sequence). With 6 bases removed from V and 0 bases from J, the gap between germline ends came to 13 bases. The CDR3 loop spans 15 amino acids. Repertoires were generated with immunoSEQ multiplex PCR, while TCRdb's copy carries only in-frame clones and drops some. This sample has 30,000 to 35,000 clones; around nine tenths occur once, and the top ten carry around 10%. The chain has TRBV6-6 and TRBJ2-3; D may be TRBD1 (7 bases). This TCR came from a female donor with multiple sclerosis, enrolled in a pregnancy study. The specimen was CD8+ T cells from peripheral blood mononuclear cells, collected before pregnancy. The CDR3 bases are TGTGCCAGCAGCCGCGGGACAGAGAGCACAGATACGCAGTATTTT. This translates into CASSRGTESTDTQYF.